Each of the 18 T cell receptor beta chains below was sequenced from the same sample in a study of human T cells and chemical hapten exposure. As to time point: patch test 1, 2 weeks after DPC sensitization. Treatment described: therapeutic diphenylcyclopropenone sensitization with weekly scalp DPC. MiXCR, applied by TCRdb to the RACE reads, yields one record per CDR3 protein. Of around 150,000 distinct CDR3 sequences in the sample, about 14% were seen once. Material: whole blood, obtained in connection with sensitization to the hapten diphenylcyclopropenone (DPC). The receptors were sampled from a woman aged 25 to 39 with alopecia areata. Some clones in this sample may be carry-over from other donors' samples.

A few counts support this clonotype. CDR3 nucleotide sequence: TGTGCCAGCACAACAGGGGGCGTCGGCTACACCTTC. Translation gives CASTTGGVGYTF. The chain combines TRBV28 with TRBJ1-2; 9 bases match TRBD1. The CDR3 consists of 12 residues. V trimming: 7 bases; J trimming: 8 bases; junction bases outside the gene matches: 5. Germline V lookup: CDR1 MDHEN, CDR2 SYDVKM.

The chain carries TRBV10-3 and TRBJ1-5; no clear D gene. V was cut by 8 bases and J by 1 base, with 12 bases left in between. This CDR3 has 14 amino acids. Germline V gives CDR1 ENHRY, CDR2 SYGVKD. In nucleotides, the CDR3 is TGTGCCATCGGTGTGGAGGGCAGCAATCAGCCCCAGCATTTT. Its translation is CAIGVEGSNQPQHF.

V gene TRBV27 combines with J gene TRBJ2-1, with no clear D. In germline, CDR1 is MNHEY, CDR2 SMNVEV (reference sequence). Deletions cut 4 bases from V and 9 bases from J, with 10 bases between. The CDR3 contains 12 residues. CDR3 bases: TGTGCCAGCAGTTCCCCCGCCGGTGAGCAGTTCTTC. Protein product: CASSSPAGEQFF.

This clonotype was counted between two and nine times. The CDR3, as DNA: TGTGCCAGCAGTTACTCCTCGAAAGCTGTGCAGTACTTC. This sequence encodes CASSYSSKAVQYF. The chain employs TRBV28 and TRBJ2-7; D gene unclear. Germline CDR1 and CDR2: MDHEN and SYDVKM. Trimming took 4 bases from V and 9 from J, leaving 16 bases between them. The CDR3 is 13 residues long.

This chain links TRBV6-1 with TRBJ2-3, with D maybe TRBD2 (5 bases). Germline assignment: CDR1 MNHNS and CDR2 SASEGT. Trimming removed 6 bases from V and 0 bases from J, with 7 bases in between. The CDR3 consists of 13 residues. CDR3 amino acids: CASRGLSTDTQYF. For the CDR3, the DNA is TGTGCCAGCAGAGGACTTAGCACAGATACGCAGTATTTT.

The chain links TRBV6-5 to TRBJ1-2; D is perhaps TRBD1 (5 bases). The CDR3 is 15 amino acids. Per the germline V gene, CDR1 is MNHEY and CDR2 is SVGAGI. V lost 0 bases to trimming and J lost 2 bases, with 10 bases between them. The DNA for the CDR3 is TGTGCCAGCAGTTACTCGAGCGGGGGAAACTATGGCTACACCTTC. Encoded protein: CASSYSSGGNYGYTF.

This rearrangement joins TRBV12-3 or TRBV12-4 to TRBJ2-5; 11 nucleotides align to TRBD2. The CDR3 length is 16 residues. The junction had 9 bases not matched to a gene; V was cut back by 5 bases and J by 4 bases. CDR3 bases: TGTGCCAGCAGTCAACTAGCGGGAGCTGGGGGAGAGACCCAGTACTTC. Amino acid sequence: CASSQLAGAGGETQYF.

This clonotype was seen a handful of times. This rearrangement joins TRBV20-1 to TRBJ1-5, with D maybe TRBD1 (6 bases). CDR1 is DFQATT, CDR2 SNEGSKA, per germline (reference sequence). This CDR3 comprises 14 residues. V was shortened by 3 bases and J by 2 bases, with 11 bases between the two germline ends. CDR3 nucleotide sequence: TGCAGTGCTAGGAGGGGGGCGGGCAATCAGCCCCAGCATTTT. This gives the protein CSARRGAGNQPQHF.

This clonotype was counted only a few times. The rearrangement links TRBV20-1 to TRBJ2-1; 10 nucleotides match TRBD2. CDR3 length: 15 amino acids. With V trimmed by 6 bases and J by 9 bases, 14 bases remained unmatched. Germline V CDR1 and CDR2: DFQATT, SNEGSKA (reference sequence). DNA for the CDR3: TGCAGTGCCACCTCTAGCGGGAGTTTATCCCTTGAGCAGTTCTTC. Its translation: CSATSSGSLSLEQFF.

The chain has TRBV12-3 or TRBV12-4 and TRBJ2-7; TRBD2 might be the D (6 bases). The CDR3 runs 14 residues. Trimming pared 4 bases from V and 3 bases from J, leaving 13 bases between. The CDR3 is CASSSGTYGYEQYF. The CDR3 nucleotides are TGTGCCAGCAGTTCCGGGACTTACGGCTACGAGCAGTACTTC.

This clonotype showed up just a few times. The rearrangement joins TRBV3-1 to TRBJ1-1; D is unclear. CDR1 LGHDT and CDR2 YNNKEL come from the germline V gene (reference sequence). Between the trimmed V and J ends, which lost 0 bases and 4 bases, there was a span of 9 bases. This CDR3 is 14 amino acids long. CDR3 loop: CASSQDKGFTEAFF. The CDR3 DNA is TGTGCCAGCAGCCAAGATAAGGGATTCACTGAAGCTTTCTTT.

This clonotype was seen just once. A junction boundary mismatches the germline segment, possibly from a read error. CDR3 in DNA: TGTGCCAGCAGTTCCTCCCTTGGGATAGCGGGACCCCTCAACTTC. Translated, it gives CASSSSLGIAGPLNF. The rearrangement uses TRBV28 and TRBJ2-5; 8 bases are a match to TRBD2. This CDR3 comprises 15 residues. Germline values: CDR1 MDHEN, CDR2 SYDVKM.

This clonotype has at least ten counts. The V and J genes are TRBV6-6 and TRBJ1-2; 10 bases are a match to TRBD1. This CDR3 has 14 residues. Germline V gene data show CDR1 as MNHNY and CDR2 as SVGAGI (reference sequence). Losses at the gene ends were 6 bases for V and 3 bases for J; bases not matched to a gene: 4. As DNA, the CDR3 is TGTGCCAGCAGGCCGACAGGGGGCTACTATGGCTACACCTTC. Protein: CASRPTGGYYGYTF.

In this sample, this clonotype turned up a few times. The chain is built from TRBV29-1 and TRBJ2-5; TRBD2 might be the D (6 bases). The CDR3 consists of 11 residues. Trimming removed 7 bases at V and 3 bases at J, with 9 bases between. Germline CDR1 and CDR2: SQVTM and ANQGSEA. The CDR3 region has the DNA TGCAGCGGTGGGGGGAAAGAGACCCAGTACTTC. Its protein product is CSGGGKETQYF.

This chain uses TRBV7-6 with TRBJ1-3; no clear D gene. The V and J ends lost 4 bases and 0 bases respectively, with 10 bases between them. Germline CDR1 is SGHVS and CDR2 is FNYEAQ. The length of the CDR3 is 15 residues. As DNA, the CDR3 is TGTGCCAGCAGCTCCGCAGAAGGCTCTGGAAACACCATATATTTT. It yields the protein CASSSAEGSGNTIYF.

This rearrangement joins TRBV5-4 to TRBJ2-1, with 8 bases aligning to TRBD2. The germline V gene encodes CDR1 SGHNT and CDR2 YYREEE (reference sequence). The CDR3 loop spans 17 amino acids. Germline trimming cut 3 bases from V and 5 bases from J; bases unmatched to any gene: 13. The CDR3 spells CASSSGLAGVRDNEQFF. CDR3 sequence (DNA): TGTGCCAGCAGCTCTGGACTAGCAGGCGTTAGAGACAATGAGCAGTTCTTC.

This clonotype has more than one count but fewer than ten. This chain uses TRBV6-2 or TRBV6-3 with TRBJ1-6; the D is unclear. This CDR3 region has 14 residues. Germline CDR1 and CDR2: MNHEY and SVGEGT. V shed 5 bases and J shed 7 bases, with 12 bases lying between them. The CDR3 bases are TGTGCCAGCAGTAAGGCTTCGGGAAATTCACCCCTCCACTTT. Its protein product is CASSKASGNSPLHF.

CDR3: CASTETEAYNEQFF. Here the CDR3 DNA reads TGTGCCAGCACGGAGACGGAGGCCTACAATGAGCAGTTCTTC. The chain uses TRBV25-1 and TRBJ2-1, with a tentative D call TRBD2 (5 bases). Germline loops: CDR1 MGHDK, CDR2 SYGVNS. The length of the CDR3 is 14 residues. V dropped 7 bases and J dropped 2 bases, with 12 bases sitting between them.